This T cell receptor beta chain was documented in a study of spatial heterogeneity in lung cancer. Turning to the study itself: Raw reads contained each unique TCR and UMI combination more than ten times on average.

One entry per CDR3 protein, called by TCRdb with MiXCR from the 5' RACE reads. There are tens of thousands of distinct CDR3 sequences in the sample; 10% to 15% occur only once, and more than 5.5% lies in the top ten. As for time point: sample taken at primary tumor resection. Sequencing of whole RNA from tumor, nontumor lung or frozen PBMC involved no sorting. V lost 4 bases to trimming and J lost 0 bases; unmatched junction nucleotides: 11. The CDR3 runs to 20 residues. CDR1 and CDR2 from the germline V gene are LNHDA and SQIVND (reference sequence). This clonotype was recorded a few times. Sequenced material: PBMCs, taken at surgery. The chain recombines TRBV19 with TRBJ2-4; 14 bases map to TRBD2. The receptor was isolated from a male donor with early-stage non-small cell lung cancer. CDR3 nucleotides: TGTGCCAGTAGTACTTGGGGGACTAGCGGGAGCCGAGGAGCCAAAAACATTCAGTACTTC. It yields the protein CASSTWGTSGSRGAKNIQYF.